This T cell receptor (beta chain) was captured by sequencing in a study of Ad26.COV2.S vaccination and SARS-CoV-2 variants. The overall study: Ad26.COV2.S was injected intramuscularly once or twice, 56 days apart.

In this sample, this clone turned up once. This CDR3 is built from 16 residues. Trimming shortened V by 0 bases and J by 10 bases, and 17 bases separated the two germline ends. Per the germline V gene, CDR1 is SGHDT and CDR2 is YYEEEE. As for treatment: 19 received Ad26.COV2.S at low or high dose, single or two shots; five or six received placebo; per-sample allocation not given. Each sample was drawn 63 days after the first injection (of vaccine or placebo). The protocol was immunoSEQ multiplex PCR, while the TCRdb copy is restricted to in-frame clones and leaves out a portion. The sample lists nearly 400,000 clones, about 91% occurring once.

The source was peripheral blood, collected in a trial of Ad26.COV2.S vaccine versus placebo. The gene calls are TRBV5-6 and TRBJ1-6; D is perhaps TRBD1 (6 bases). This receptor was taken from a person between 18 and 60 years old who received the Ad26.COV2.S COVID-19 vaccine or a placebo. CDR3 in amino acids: CASSLGDGGGRSPLHF. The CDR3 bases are TGTGCCAGCAGCTTGGGGGACGGCGGGGGCCGGTCACCCCTCCACTTT.